Below are 29 T cell receptor beta chains sequenced from a single sample in a study of hypomethylating agent response in myelodysplastic syndrome. Repertoires were generated with immunoSEQ multiplex PCR, while TCRdb's copy carries only in-frame clones and drops some. Of approximately 10,000 clones listed, 75% to 85% were seen once; the top ten hold under 4.5%. Material: bone marrow, obtained before or after starting hypomethylating agent treatment for myelodysplastic syndrome (not recorded which). The origin of the receptors is a human donor with myelodysplastic syndrome.

The rearrangement uses TRBV10-2 and TRBJ2-2, with TRBD1 as a possible D gene (6 bases). Trimming shortened V by 4 bases and J by 0 bases, and 9 bases separated the two germline ends. Per germline, CDR1 WSHSY and CDR2 SAAADI. The length of the CDR3 is 15 residues. The CDR3 nucleotides are TGCGCCAGCAGTGTTGGACAGCCGAACACCGGGGAGCTGTTTTTT. As protein: CASSVGQPNTGELFF.

This clone was observed a few times. The V and J genes are TRBV29-1 and TRBJ1-2, with D uncertain. CDR3 size: 14 residues. V lost 3 bases and J 0 bases, leaving 11 bases between the germline ends. The germline CDR1 and CDR2 sequences are SQVTM and ANQGSEA. The CDR3 protein is CSVDVTESNYGYTF. In DNA, the CDR3 is TGCAGCGTTGATGTAACAGAGTCTAACTATGGCTACACCTTC.

The CDR3 DNA follows: TGTGCCAGTAGTCCGGCAGGGATTGGTAATGAAAAACTGTTTTTT. As protein: CASSPAGIGNEKLFF. This rearrangement joins TRBV19 to TRBJ1-4; a possible D gene is TRBD1 (5 bases). Trimming pared 5 bases from V and 4 bases from J, leaving 14 bases between. Germline-derived CDR1 and CDR2 are LNHDA and SQIVND (reference sequence). This CDR3 region has 15 residues.

This chain uses TRBV27 with TRBJ2-3; TRBD2 matches at 7 bases. V trimming: 8 bases; J trimming: 3 bases; junction bases outside the gene matches: 8. The CDR3 has 14 amino acids. The germline V gene encodes CDR1 MNHEY and CDR2 SMNVEV (reference sequence). The CDR3 reads CASCRWGGTDTQYF. CDR3 nucleotides: TGTGCCAGCTGTCGCTGGGGGGGAACAGATACGCAGTATTTT.

In DNA form, the CDR3 reads TGTGCCAGTAGTATTTGGGGCTCAAACACCGGGGAGCTGTTTTTT. Protein sequence: CASSIWGSNTGELFF. The rearrangement uses TRBV19 and TRBJ2-2; TRBD1 might be the D (5 bases). The CDR3 sequence is 15 residues long. The V gene's germline CDR1 is LNHDA and CDR2 SQIVND (reference sequence). Trimming took off 3 bases at V and 2 bases at J, with 10 bases between the two ends.

The chain links TRBV7-9 to TRBJ1-3, with TRBD1 matching 9 bases. Trimming removed 5 bases from V and 2 bases from J; junction bases left unmatched: 7. Germline values: CDR1 SEHNR, CDR2 FQNEAQ (reference sequence). This CDR3 is 16 amino acids long. CDR3 nucleotides: TGTGCCAGCAGCCCCTGGGACAGGGTGGCTGGAAACACCATATATTTT. Amino acids: CASSPWDRVAGNTIYF. Based on the CDR3 plus reference TRBV7-9 and TRBJ1-3, the full variable domain is DTGVSQNPRHKITKRGQNVTFRCDPISEHNRLYWYRQTLGQGPEFLTYFQNEAQLEKSRLLSDRFSAERPKGSFSTLEIQRTEQGDSAMYLCASSPWDRVAGNTIYFGEGSWLTVV.

The V and J genes are TRBV9 and TRBJ2-1; D possibly matches TRBD1 or TRBD2 (5 bases each). Trimming left V 3 bases short and J 6 bases short, with 19 bases between. The CDR3 consists of 16 residues. The germline V gene encodes CDR1 SGDLS and CDR2 YYNGEE. CDR3 DNA sequence: TGTGCCAGCAGCGCCACCTCAGGGCGCGGAGGCAATGAGCAGTTCTTC. This sequence encodes CASSATSGRGGNEQFF.

In nucleotides, the CDR3 is TGTGCCAGCAGTAGAGCTTCCTACGAGCAGTACTTC. As protein: CASSRASYEQYF. V is TRBV6-5 and J is TRBJ2-7; no clear D. Germline assignment: CDR1 MNHEY and CDR2 SVGAGI. Trimming stripped 5 bases from V and 1 base from J, with 6 bases between. This CDR3 spans 12 amino acids.

The CDR3 sequence is CSVEGGPPYEQYF. As DNA, the CDR3 is TGCAGCGTTGAAGGCGGACCTCCCTACGAGCAGTACTTC. This chain joins TRBV29-1 and TRBJ2-7; D is ambiguous. V lost 1 base and J 2 bases, leaving 9 bases between the germline ends. CDR3 length: 13 amino acids. From germline, CDR1 is SQVTM and CDR2 ANQGSEA.

The chain couples TRBV20-1 to TRBJ1-2; no firm D call. CDR3 length: 11 amino acids. The V and J ends lost 6 bases and 4 bases respectively, with 9 bases between them. Germline CDR1 is DFQATT and CDR2 is SNEGSKA (reference sequence). Here the CDR3 DNA reads TGCAGTGCCGGCGGTGGCTATGGCTACACCTTC. It codes for CSAGGGYGYTF.

The chain employs TRBV25-1 and TRBJ1-2, with 8 bases that match TRBD1. This CDR3 is built from 16 residues. The germline gives CDR1 MGHDK, CDR2 SYGVNS. Germline trimming cut 4 bases from V and 4 bases from J; bases unmatched to any gene: 11. CDR3 sequence (DNA): TGTGCCAGCAGTGCCCCCATGGGACAGGATTTCTATGGCTACACCTTC. This sequence encodes CASSAPMGQDFYGYTF.

The CDR3 protein is CASSVNRDRGLVTQYF. CDR3 DNA sequence: TGTGCCAGCAGCGTAAACCGGGACAGGGGGCTTGTTACGCAGTATTTT. The rearrangement joins TRBV11-2 to TRBJ2-3; TRBD1 matches 12 bases. From germline, CDR1 is SGHAT and CDR2 FQNNGV. The CDR3 runs to 16 residues. Losses at the gene ends were 5 bases for V and 8 bases for J; bases not matched to a gene: 11.

This chain joins TRBV7-9 and TRBJ2-1; tentative D call: TRBD2 (6 bases). The CDR3 runs 13 residues. Trimming took off 1 base at V and 9 bases at J, with 10 bases between the two ends. Germline V gene lookup returns CDR1 SEHNR and CDR2 FQNEAQ (reference sequence). The CDR3 loop is CASSLGGAAEQFF. The CDR3 region has the DNA TGTGCCAGCAGCTTAGGCGGGGCGGCTGAGCAGTTCTTC. Complete variable domain (other parts from reference TRBV7-9 and TRBJ2-1): DTGVSQNPRHKITKRGQNVTFRCDPISEHNRLYWYRQTLGQGPEFLTYFQNEAQLEKSRLLSDRFSAERPKGSFSTLEIQRTEQGDSAMYLCASSLGGAAEQFFGPGTRLTVL.

The chain links TRBV7-6 to TRBJ2-5, with 7 nucleotides matching TRBD1. The trim removed 5 bases at V and 4 bases at J, leaving 13 bases unmatched. Germline CDR1 SGHVS, CDR2 FNYEAQ. The CDR3 is made up of 16 amino acids. The CDR3 DNA follows: TGTGCCAGCAGCCCTTCAGGGGGATTGTTCCGAGAGACCCAGTACTTC. Translation gives CASSPSGGLFRETQYF. The whole variable domain, filled in from reference TRBV7-6 and TRBJ2-5, reads GAGVSQSPRYKVTKRGQDVALRCDPISGHVSLYWYRQALGQGPEFLTYFNYEAQQDKSGLPNDRFSAERPEGSISTLTIQRTEQRDSAMYRCASSPSGGLFRETQYFGPGTRLLVL.

The chain has TRBV5-1 and TRBJ2-7, with 7 bases matching TRBD1. V lost 3 bases and J lost 3; bases outside the gene matches: 6. The germline V gene encodes CDR1 SGHRS and CDR2 YFSETQ. The CDR3 runs 14 residues. CDR3 residues: CASSYRQGSYEQYF. CDR3 nucleotide sequence: TGCGCCAGCAGCTACCGACAGGGTAGCTACGAGCAGTACTTC.

This clone showed up just a few times. The chain couples TRBV19 to TRBJ2-5, with 10 bases identical to TRBD2. The germline V gene encodes CDR1 LNHDA and CDR2 SQIVND (reference sequence). V lost 7 bases and J lost 7; bases outside the gene matches: 12. The CDR3 spans 15 residues. The CDR3 protein is CASKTLQREGGTQYF. The DNA for the CDR3 is TGTGCCAGTAAGACCCTCCAGCGGGAGGGTGGGACCCAGTACTTC. Looking up the rest from reference TRBV19 and TRBJ2-5 gives the full variable domain: DGGITQSPKYLFRKEGQNVTLSCEQNLNHDAMYWYRQDPGQGLRLIYYSQIVNDFQKGDIAEGYSVSREKKESFPLTVTSAQKNPTAFYLCASKTLQREGGTQYFGPGTRLLVL.

This sequence joins TRBV18 and TRBJ1-5, with D unresolved. V lost 6 bases, J lost 4 bases, and 7 bases lay in between. CDR1 KGHSH and CDR2 LQKENI come from the germline V gene. The CDR3 extends over 12 amino acids. The CDR3 DNA reads as TGTGCCAGCTCGTTCAAGAATCAGCCCCAGCATTTT. As protein: CASSFKNQPQHF.

The table lists this clone with a count of one. The chain uses TRBV5-1 and TRBJ1-1; perhaps TRBD1 as D (6 bases). From germline, CDR1 is SGHRS and CDR2 YFSETQ. V lost 2 bases and J 7 bases, leaving 12 bases between the germline ends. The CDR3 runs to 13 residues. CDR3 nucleotides: TGCGCCAGCAGCTTTGGGGGGCAAGATGAAGCTTTCTTT. Translated: CASSFGGQDEAFF.

V gene TRBV27 combines with J gene TRBJ2-1; D gene uncertain. Trimming left V 7 bases short and J 7 bases short, with 14 bases between. Germline CDR1 and CDR2: MNHEY and SMNVEV (reference sequence). This CDR3 spans 13 amino acids. CDR3 coding DNA: TGTGCCAGCAAAATTCATGGGGTTAATGAGCAGTTCTTC. This encodes CASKIHGVNEQFF.

CDR3 amino acids: CASSLFGVTDRSSPLHF. The DNA of the CDR3 is TGTGCCAGCAGCTTGTTCGGGGTGACAGACCGTTCCTCACCCCTCCACTTT. The rearrangement joins TRBV5-8 to TRBJ1-6; D is perhaps TRBD1 (5 bases). CDR3 length: 17 residues. Germline-derived CDR1 and CDR2 are SGHTS and YDEGEE. V was shortened by 1 base and J by 10 bases, with 21 bases between the two germline ends.

This chain uses TRBV30 with TRBJ2-2; D is undetermined. The CDR3 runs to 13 residues. Germline V gene sequence: CDR1 GTSNPN, CDR2 SVGIG (reference sequence). Between the trimmed V and J ends, which lost 2 bases and 5 bases, there was a span of 9 bases. CDR3 sequence reads: CAWSWAGTGELFF. CDR3 nucleotide sequence: TGTGCCTGGAGTTGGGCCGGAACCGGGGAGCTGTTTTTT.

The chain joins TRBV27 to TRBJ2-7; D may correspond to TRBD1 or TRBD2 (6 bases each). Deletions cut 3 bases from V and 6 bases from J, with 15 bases between. In germline, CDR1 is MNHEY, CDR2 SMNVEV (reference sequence). The length of the CDR3 is 14 residues. CDR3 nucleotides: TGTGCCAGCAGTTTGGGGGGCGGATCTCCCGAGCAGTACTTC. It is translated as CASSLGGGSPEQYF.

This clone was seen only once. This chain links TRBV2 with TRBJ2-3; D is unresolved. This CDR3 region has 16 residues. Germline V gene sequence: CDR1 SNHLY, CDR2 FYNNEI. V lost 3 bases and J lost 0, with 13 bases in between. The CDR3 loop is CASSDGRQASTDTQYF. The CDR3, as DNA: TGTGCCAGCAGTGACGGACGGCAAGCTAGCACAGATACGCAGTATTTT.

This clone was observed a handful of times. The J gene is TRBJ1-1, the V gene TRBV7-9, with D possibly being TRBD1 (6 bases). The CDR3 extends over 16 amino acids. Germline CDR1 is SEHNR and CDR2 is FQNEAQ (reference sequence). V lost 2 bases and J lost 0, with 13 bases in between. CDR3 amino acids: CASSLRQGTLNTEAFF. The CDR3 region has the DNA TGTGCCAGCAGCTTAAGGCAGGGGACTCTGAACACTGAAGCTTTCTTT.

The chain uses TRBV15 and TRBJ1-5; no firm D call. The CDR3 totals 16 residues. Germline CDR1 and CDR2: LNHNV and YYDKDF (reference sequence). The V end lost 4 bases, the J end lost 0 bases, and 13 bases lay between the germline ends. The CDR3: CATSTLEIDSNQPQHF. For the CDR3, the DNA is TGTGCCACCAGCACCCTTGAGATTGATAGCAATCAGCCCCAGCATTTT.

The rearrangement uses TRBV19 and TRBJ1-2; the D gene is possibly TRBD1 (5 bases). The V gene's germline CDR1 is LNHDA and CDR2 SQIVND (reference sequence). CDR3 length equals 15 residues. The V end was cut by 4 bases, the J end by 0 bases, with 12 bases between. This CDR3 reads CASSKLDTANYGYTF. Here the CDR3 DNA reads TGTGCCAGTAGTAAGTTGGACACCGCTAACTATGGCTACACCTTC.

This clone has a handful of counts. The genes are TRBV7-9 and TRBJ2-7, with TRBD2 matching 7 bases. Trimming cost V 8 bases and J 0 bases; bases outside gene matches: 4. The CDR3 consists of 13 residues. CDR1 and CDR2 (germline): SEHNR, FQNEAQ (reference sequence). The CDR3 sequence: CASRREGSYEQYF. CDR3 coding DNA: TGTGCCAGCCGGAGGGAGGGCTCCTACGAGCAGTACTTC.

This rearrangement joins TRBV2 to TRBJ1-6, with 11 bases aligning to TRBD1. The CDR3 sequence is 14 residues long. V trimming: 5 bases; J trimming: 7 bases; junction bases outside the gene matches: 1. CDR1 is SNHLY, CDR2 FYNNEI, per germline. CDR3 in DNA: TGTGCCAGCAGTCGGACAGGGGGCAATTCACCCCTCCACTTT. Encoded protein: CASSRTGGNSPLHF.

The chain uses TRBV5-1 and TRBJ2-2, with TRBD1 matching over 8 bases. Germline V lookup: CDR1 SGHRS, CDR2 YFSETQ. This CDR3 contains 14 residues. J lost 9 bases, V lost 4 bases, and 8 bases had no gene match. CDR3 sequence (DNA): TGCGCCAGCAGCACCGACAGGGGTGCCTGGGAGCTGTTTTTT. It is translated as CASSTDRGAWELFF.